The T cell receptor (beta chain) under discussion was sequenced for a study of cytotoxic CD8 clonotypes in ibrutinib-treated CLL. About the study: Partial responses numbered roughly 25 and complete responses 2; after a median about 62 months, about 15 stayed remitted and 12 progressed. Study-wide points: Public clonotypes, rarely seen, contracted or held steady on treatment. Clonality grew at ibrutinib response; at progression, it decreased back toward baseline.

The source of approximately 1.9 micrograms of genomic DNA for TCR beta libraries was cryopreserved PBMCs. Germline CDR1 reads MDHEN; CDR2 reads SYDVKM. The CDR3 contains 15 residues. With 5 bases clipped from V and 4 bases from J, the junction kept 3 bases outside the gene matches. Profiling relied on immunoSEQ multiplex PCR, and the TCRdb table lists in-frame clones only, not all of them. The sample has about 150,000 clones, 79% seen once; the top ten hold 9.5% to 15%. With respect to this clone: The antigen is undetermined.

The chain recombines TRBV28 with TRBJ1-3, with TRBD1 matching over 12 bases. This sample comprised PBMCs, obtained after 12 months of ibrutinib treatment. The origin of this receptor is a human donor with chronic lymphocytic leukemia. CDR3 region: CASSGDRGLGNTIYF. The CDR3 bases are TGTGCCAGCAGTGGGGACAGGGGGCTCGGAAACACCATATATTTT. Combining the CDR3 with reference TRBV28 and TRBJ1-3 gives the whole variable domain DVKVTQSSRYLVKRTGEKVFLECVQDMDHENMFWYRQDPGLGLRLIYFSYDVKMKEKGDIPEGYSVSREKKERFSLILESASTNQTSMYLCASSGDRGLGNTIYFGEGSWLTVV.